The 30 T cell receptor beta chains presented below share a single source sample, sequenced in a study of blood T cells in healthy people across ages. Through a sample-barcoded 5' primer and a J-beta primer mix, a second PCR was run for roughly 7 to 12 cycles. Each CDR3 protein is one row after TCRdb ran MiXCR on the 5' RACE reads. The table records about 1,500,000 distinct CDR3 sequences, roughly 27% of them present only once. The sequenced material came from blood. Receptors were obtained from a woman aged 25 to 39 in good health.

The gene calls are TRBV27 and TRBJ1-1; D is unclear. The CDR3 runs to 9 residues. V lost 3 bases, J lost 11 bases, and 4 bases lay in between. Per germline, CDR1 MNHEY and CDR2 SMNVEV (reference sequence). The CDR3 DNA follows: TGTGCCAGCAGTTTCAGGGCTTTCTTT. Translating it yields CASSFRAFF.

This clonotype turned up a few times. The chain joins TRBV2 to TRBJ2-7, with D perhaps TRBD1 or TRBD2 (6 bases each). Germline V CDR1 and CDR2: SNHLY, FYNNEI. V lost 6 bases and J 2 bases, leaving 20 bases between the germline ends. This CDR3 is 16 amino acids long. In DNA form, the CDR3 reads TGTGCCAGCAGCGATTTTGAGGGGGGACTGACCTACGAGCAGTACTTC. This codes for CASSDFEGGLTYEQYF.

The chain combines TRBV2 with TRBJ2-5; D may be TRBD1 or TRBD2 (5 bases each). CDR1 is SNHLY and CDR2 is FYNNEI in the germline V gene. The CDR3 has 13 residues. Between the trimmed V and J ends, which lost 8 bases and 4 bases, there was a span of 14 bases. The CDR3 protein is CASLSGAGETQYF. In nucleotides, the CDR3 is TGTGCCAGCCTTAGTGGGGCGGGAGAGACCCAGTACTTC.

The chain is built from TRBV4-2 and TRBJ2-5, with 7 positions matching TRBD2. The germline gives CDR1 LGHNA, CDR2 YNFKEQ. Trimming took 7 bases from V and 2 from J; bases not matched to a gene: 13. This CDR3 region has 16 residues. In nucleotides, the CDR3 is TGTGCCAGCACCCCAAGGGAGTTCGGGGGGCAAGAGACCCAGTACTTC. Its translation is CASTPREFGGQETQYF.

The rearrangement links TRBV30 to TRBJ1-2, with D hard to call. V lost 0 bases to trimming and J lost 0 bases, with 11 bases between them. In germline, CDR1 is GTSNPN, CDR2 SVGIG (reference sequence). CDR3 length: 15 residues. The CDR3 DNA sequence: TGTGCCTGGAGTGTAGGCACAGATTCTAACTATGGCTACACCTTC. It specifies CAWSVGTDSNYGYTF.

This clonotype has at least ten counts. This chain connects TRBV29-1 to TRBJ2-5, with D possibly being TRBD2 (6 bases). CDR3 length equals 12 residues. V gave up 8 bases and J gave up 6 bases, with 16 bases separating them. Germline V CDR1 and CDR2: SQVTM, ANQGSEA. Written as DNA, the CDR3 is TGCAGCTTCCGTTCGGCGGGGAAGACCCAGTACTTC. Translation gives CSFRSAGKTQYF.

This clonotype was recorded only once. The V call is TRBV27, the J call TRBJ2-3, with 9 bases fitting TRBD1. This CDR3 comprises 13 residues. After removal of 6 bases from V and 6 bases from J, the junction contained 4 bases not matched to a gene. CDR1 is MNHEY, CDR2 SMNVEV, per germline (reference sequence). The CDR3 protein is CASRQGASDTQYF. Here the CDR3 DNA reads TGTGCCAGCAGACAGGGGGCAAGTGATACGCAGTATTTT.

The chain has TRBV3-1 and TRBJ2-4; TRBD1 aligns across 10 bases. Matching the DNA end better, TRBJ2-5 makes the J call doubtful. This CDR3 region has 15 residues. Germline lookup yields CDR1 LGHDT and CDR2 YNNKEL (reference sequence). The CDR3 region is CASSQGQGAGETQYF. CDR3 in DNA: TGTGCCAGCAGCCAAGGACAGGGGGCGGGGGAGACCCAGTACTTC.

This clonotype was detected many times. This chain joins TRBV29-1 and TRBJ1-2; D is undetermined. Germline V gene sequence: CDR1 SQVTM, CDR2 ANQGSEA. CDR3 length equals 12 residues. V was shortened by 6 bases and J by 7 bases, with 15 bases between the two germline ends. CDR3 DNA sequence: TGCAGCGTGACGGAGGAGAACGCTGGCTACACCTTC. It encodes CSVTEENAGYTF. Using reference TRBV29-1 and TRBJ1-2 for the parts outside the CDR3, the full variable domain is SAVISQKPSRDICQRGTSLTIQCQVDSQVTMMFWYRQQPGQSLTLIATANQGSEATYESGFVIDKFPISRPNLTFSTLTVSNMSPEDSSIYLCSVTEENAGYTFGSGTRLTVV.

The genes are TRBV9 and TRBJ1-1; D gene unclear. This CDR3 has 14 amino acids. The germline V gene encodes CDR1 SGDLS and CDR2 YYNGEE. Trimming shortened V by 0 bases and J by 1 base, and 7 bases separated the two germline ends. The CDR3 loop reads CASSVVAGNTEAFF. The CDR3 DNA reads TGTGCCAGCAGCGTAGTAGCAGGGAACACTGAAGCTTTCTTT.

The chain carries TRBV7-2 and TRBJ2-1; D gene uncertain. This CDR3 is 14 amino acids long. The V gene's germline CDR1 is SGHTA and CDR2 FQGNSA. The ends were cut back, 0 bases at V and 8 bases at J, with 11 bases in the middle. The CDR3 reads CASSLALPGDEQFF. The DNA of the CDR3 is TGTGCCAGCAGCTTAGCCCTCCCGGGCGATGAGCAGTTCTTC.

This clonotype was detected many times. V and J are TRBV7-2 and TRBJ2-5; no reliable D call. Germline V gene sequence: CDR1 SGHTA, CDR2 FQGNSA. With 5 bases removed from V and 2 bases from J, the gap between germline ends came to 12 bases. This CDR3 is built from 14 residues. The DNA for the CDR3 is TGTGCCAGCAGCCCTGACCCTCGGCAAGAGACCCAGTACTTC. Residues: CASSPDPRQETQYF.

DNA for the CDR3: TGCGCCAGCAGTGAAAGGCCTTACTATGGCTACACCTTC. Translation gives CASSERPYYGYTF. This chain connects TRBV10-2 to TRBJ1-2; D is unresolved. The CDR3 length is 13 residues. The germline gives CDR1 WSHSY, CDR2 SAAADI. Trimming removed 3 bases from V and 3 bases from J, with 8 bases in between.

Many counts were recorded for this clonotype. The chain uses TRBV7-2 and TRBJ1-2, with TRBD1 as a possible D gene (6 bases). The V gene's germline CDR1 is SGHTA and CDR2 FQGNSA. This CDR3 is built from 16 residues. The V end lost 3 bases, the J end lost 4 bases, and 18 bases lay between the germline ends. CDR3: CASSFRGGQGAYGYTF. The CDR3 DNA is TGTGCCAGCAGCTTTAGGGGGGGGCAGGGTGCCTATGGCTACACCTTC.

This clonotype appeared a few times. V gene TRBV4-3 combines with J gene TRBJ2-7, with TRBD1 identical over 11 bases. The V and J ends lost 4 bases and 4 bases, in that order; junction bases with no gene match: 6. Germline assignment: CDR1 LGHNA and CDR2 YSLEER. The CDR3 is 15 residues long. The CDR3 nucleotides read TGCGCCAGCAGCCTCTGGACAGGGGGCAGGTACGAGCAGTACTTC. The encoded protein is CASSLWTGGRYEQYF.

J is TRBJ1-1 and V is TRBV11-2; TRBD1 might be the D (6 bases). Germline values: CDR1 SGHAT, CDR2 FQNNGV. V was trimmed by 3 bases and J by 1 base, leaving 15 bases between them. This CDR3 has 16 residues. The CDR3 sequence: CASSFRDKNRNTEAFF. CDR3 DNA: TGTGCCAGCAGCTTCCGGGACAAAAATAGGAACACTGAAGCTTTCTTT.

The chain is built from TRBV6-5 and TRBJ1-3; D ambiguous. Looked up from germline, CDR1 is MNHEY and CDR2 is SVGAGI. Trimming pared 6 bases from V and 5 bases from J, leaving 11 bases between. The length of the CDR3 is 13 residues. CDR3 DNA: TGTGCCAGCAGGAGGGATAGACGAAACACCATATATTTT. This sequence encodes CASRRDRRNTIYF.

The chain couples TRBV29-1 to TRBJ2-1; 13 nucleotides match TRBD2. The length of the CDR3 is 16 residues. Germline CDR1 is SQVTM and CDR2 is ANQGSEA. Germline trimming cut 2 bases from V and 5 bases from J; bases unmatched to any gene: 6. CDR3 nucleotide sequence: TGCAGCGTTGAATATCGACTAGCGGGGGGAAACAATGAGCAGTTCTTC. Amino acids: CSVEYRLAGGNNEQFF.

About this clonotype: The junction does not match germline at one end; this may be a read error. The J gene is TRBJ2-4, the V gene TRBV7-3; tentative D call: TRBD1 (7 bases). This CDR3 has 15 residues. Germline CDR1 reads SGHTA; CDR2 reads FQGTGA. CDR3 DNA: TGTGCCAGCAGCCTAACTCAGGGGACAGCGGGTGAGCAGTACTTC. Translated, it gives CASSLTQGTAGEQYF. The full variable domain, in which reference TRBV7-3 and TRBJ2-4 provide the parts outside the CDR3, is GAGVSQTPSNKVTEKGKYVELRCDPISGHTALYWYRQSLGQGPEFLIYFQGTGAADDSGLPNDRFFAVRPEGSVSTLKIQRTERGDSAVYLCASSLTQGTAGEQYFGAGTRLSVL.

The chain carries TRBV6-5 and TRBJ1-1; D not certain. CDR3 length: 13 amino acids. In germline, CDR1 is MNHEY, CDR2 SVGAGI. The V and J ends lost 5 bases and 5 bases respectively, with 12 bases between them. In DNA, the CDR3 is TGTGCCAGCAGTCGGGCGGTGGGAACTGAAGCTTTCTTT. This encodes CASSRAVGTEAFF.

V gene TRBV5-4 combines with J gene TRBJ1-4; D not resolved. CDR1 and CDR2 from the germline V gene are SGHNT and YYREEE (reference sequence). This CDR3 has 15 residues. V lost 4 bases and J lost 5, with 15 bases in between. This CDR3 is CASSPDPGENEKLFF. The CDR3 DNA follows: TGTGCCAGCAGCCCGGACCCGGGAGAAAATGAAAAACTGTTTTTT.

The rearrangement joins TRBV18 to TRBJ2-7; 8 bases are a match to TRBD2. Per the germline V gene, CDR1 is KGHSH and CDR2 is LQKENI. Losses at the gene ends were 2 bases for V and 2 bases for J; bases not matched to a gene: 8. This CDR3 comprises 16 residues. CDR3 DNA sequence: TGTGCCAGCTCACCAGCGGGGGGAGGGGCACCCTACGAGCAGTACTTC. Translated, it gives CASSPAGGGAPYEQYF.

The table lists this clonotype with many counts. The chain employs TRBV7-9 and TRBJ2-1, with TRBD2 matching over 13 bases. The junction had 7 bases not matched to a gene; V was cut back by 0 bases and J by 5 bases. This CDR3 has 18 amino acids. Germline loops: CDR1 SEHNR, CDR2 FQNEAQ (reference sequence). CDR3 sequence (DNA): TGTGCCAGCAGCTTAGCCAGGGGAGGACTAGCGGGAGACAATGAGCAGTTCTTC. Its translation is CASSLARGGLAGDNEQFF. The full variable domain, completed using reference TRBV7-9 and TRBJ2-1, is DTGVSQNPRHKITKRGQNVTFRCDPISEHNRLYWYRQTLGQGPEFLTYFQNEAQLEKSRLLSDRFSAERPKGSFSTLEIQRTEQGDSAMYLCASSLARGGLAGDNEQFFGPGTRLTVL.

In regard to this clonotype: A read error is possible here, since a much larger clone lies one base away. The rearrangement uses TRBV20-1 and TRBJ2-1, with 8 nucleotides matching TRBD2. Germline CDR1 is DFQATT and CDR2 is SNEGSKA (reference sequence). V was clipped by 5 bases and J by 13 bases; unmatched bases: 13. CDR3 length: 13 amino acids. CDR3: CSADGGALETQFF. In nucleotides, the CDR3 is TGCAGTGCTGACGGGGGGGCCTTAGAGACCCAGTTCTTC.

This clonotype was seen many times. The genes are TRBV12-3 or TRBV12-4 and TRBJ1-2; D not certain. V lost 2 bases, J lost 8 bases, and 12 bases lay in between. The CDR3 runs to 13 residues. The CDR3 DNA reads as TGTGCCAGCAGTTTATTCAGGTCCGAGGGCTACACCTTC. Protein: CASSLFRSEGYTF.

This chain joins TRBV5-5 and TRBJ1-2; the D gene is possibly TRBD1 (5 bases). The CDR3 consists of 15 residues. The germline CDR1 and CDR2 sequences are SGHKS and YYEKEE (reference sequence). V lost 9 bases and J lost 3, with 21 bases in between. DNA for the CDR3: TGTGCCACCCAATCCCCAGACCGGGACGACTATGGCTACACCTTC. This gives the protein CATQSPDRDDYGYTF. Together with reference TRBV5-5 and TRBJ1-2, the CDR3 gives the full variable domain: DAGVTQSPTHLIKTRGQQVTLRCSPISGHKSVSWYQQVLGQGPQFIFQYYEKEERGRGNFPDRFSARQFPNYSSELNVNALLLGDSALYLCATQSPDRDDYGYTFGSGTRLTVV.

A note on this clonotype: A read error is possible here, since a much larger clone lies one base away. The chain is built from TRBV5-1 and TRBJ2-1; D gene ambiguous. This CDR3 is built from 15 residues. Germline CDR1 reads SGHRS; CDR2 reads YFSETQ. CDR3 in amino acids: CASRKDGPAYNERFF. The CDR3 nucleotides read TGCGCCAGCAGGAAGGACGGCCCCGCATACAATGAGCGGTTCTTC.

In its sample, this clonotype was seen once. A much larger clonotype is one base distant, so this may be a read error. The rearrangement joins TRBV20-1 to TRBJ2-7; 7 nucleotides match TRBD2. CDR3 size: 13 residues. The germline CDR1 and CDR2 sequences are DFQATT and SNEGSKA (reference sequence). CDR3 DNA: TGCGGTGCTAGAAAGCGGGGCTTCTACGAGCAGTACTTC. It specifies CGARKRGFYEQYF.

This clonotype was seen ten or more times. V usage is TRBV7-2 and J usage is TRBJ2-1; TRBD2 matches at 7 bases. Germline CDR1 is SGHTA and CDR2 is FQGNSA. The CDR3 spans 18 residues. J lost 2 bases, V lost 0 bases, and 10 bases had no gene match. CDR3 DNA sequence: TGTGCCAGCAGCTTAGCCCGAGGGGCGGGAGAGACCTACAATGAGCAGTTCTTC. Translation: CASSLARGAGETYNEQFF.

This clonotype showed up many times. J is TRBJ2-7 and V is TRBV10-3; a possible D gene is TRBD2 (7 bases). The CDR3 is made up of 17 amino acids. V lost 5 bases to trimming and J lost 0 bases, with 20 bases between them. Germline-derived CDR1 and CDR2 are ENHRY and SYGVKD. This CDR3 is CAISRQDGRLGSYEQYF. DNA of the CDR3: TGTGCCATCAGTAGACAGGACGGGAGGTTAGGCTCCTACGAGCAGTACTTC.